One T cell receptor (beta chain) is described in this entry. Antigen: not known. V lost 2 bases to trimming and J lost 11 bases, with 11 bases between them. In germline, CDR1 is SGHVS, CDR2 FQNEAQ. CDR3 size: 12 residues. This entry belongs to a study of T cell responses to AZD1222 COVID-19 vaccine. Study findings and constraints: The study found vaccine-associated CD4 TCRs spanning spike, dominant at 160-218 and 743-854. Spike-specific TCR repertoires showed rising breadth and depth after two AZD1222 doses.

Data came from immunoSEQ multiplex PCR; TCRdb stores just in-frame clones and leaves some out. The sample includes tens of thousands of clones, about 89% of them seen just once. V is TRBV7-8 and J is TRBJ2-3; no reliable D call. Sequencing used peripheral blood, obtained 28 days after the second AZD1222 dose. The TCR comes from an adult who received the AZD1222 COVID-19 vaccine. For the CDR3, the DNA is TGTGCCAGCAGCTTATCTGAACTGCGGCAGTATTTT. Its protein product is CASSLSELRQYF.